Shown below are 32 T cell receptor beta chains from a single sample sequenced in a study of T cell responses to AZD1222 COVID-19 vaccine. Assay used: immunoSEQ multiplex PCR; TCRdb lists only in-frame clones, some missing. Here the sample spans approximately 200,000 clones, over 70% being singletons. The sample was peripheral blood, taken on day 0 of MenACWY control vaccination. Source of these receptors: an adult in good health.

The chain carries TRBV7-2 and TRBJ1-2, with a possible D match to TRBD1 (6 bases). The V and J ends lost 1 base and 6 bases respectively, with 12 bases between them. In germline, CDR1 is SGHTA, CDR2 FQGNSA. The CDR3 consists of 14 residues. CDR3 region: CASSLENRVNGYTF. Here the CDR3 DNA reads TGTGCCAGCAGCTTAGAGAACAGGGTAAATGGCTACACCTTC.

CDR3 in DNA: TGTGCCAGCAGTGAGATGGGGCTGGGTACTGAAGCTTTCTTT. Translation gives CASSEMGLGTEAFF. J is TRBJ1-1 and V is TRBV2; a possible D gene is TRBD1 (5 bases). The CDR3 length is 14 residues. V lost 3 bases and J 5 bases, leaving 13 bases between the germline ends. Germline loops: CDR1 SNHLY, CDR2 FYNNEI.

The rearrangement links TRBV11-3 to TRBJ2-5, with 9 bases fitting TRBD1. Germline loops: CDR1 SGHNT, CDR2 YENEEA. This CDR3 comprises 12 residues. V was pared by 8 bases and J by 13 bases, with 11 bases of the junction left unmatched. The CDR3 loop reads CASRGVGTGLYF. In DNA form, the CDR3 reads TGTGCCAGCCGCGGCGTGGGGACAGGGTTGTACTTC.

The chain is built from TRBV3-1 (or the pseudogene TRBV3-2) and TRBJ1-2, with D possibly TRBD1 on 5 matching bases. This CDR3 comprises 13 residues. Trimming left V 4 bases short and J 4 bases short, with 10 bases between. Germline V gives CDR1 LGHDT, CDR2 YNNKEL (reference sequence). In DNA, the CDR3 is TGTGCCAGCAGCCCCAGGGCCGGCTATGGCTACACCTTC. Translated, it gives CASSPRAGYGYTF.

The chain carries TRBV5-8 and TRBJ1-1; D is unclear. The CDR3 runs 11 residues. Germline V CDR1 and CDR2: SGHTS, YDEGEE. V was clipped by 5 bases and J by 8 bases, with 10 bases between them. The CDR3, as DNA: TGTGCCAGCAGACGCGCTAAGGAAGCTTTCTTT. This encodes CASRRAKEAFF.

The rearrangement joins TRBV10-3 to TRBJ1-4; 8 bases are shared with TRBD1. The length of the CDR3 is 16 residues. With V trimmed by 2 bases and J by 4 bases, 6 bases remained unmatched. The germline V gene encodes CDR1 ENHRY and CDR2 SYGVKD. The CDR3: CAISEPTGDYNEKLFF. The CDR3 coding sequence is TGTGCCATCAGTGAGCCGACAGGGGACTATAATGAAAAACTGTTTTTT.

The chain is built from TRBV27 and TRBJ2-7; D is ambiguous. The CDR3 has 13 amino acids. Germline V gene data show CDR1 as MNHEY and CDR2 as SMNVEV (reference sequence). With 0 bases removed from V and 7 bases from J, the gap between germline ends came to 10 bases. CDR3 nucleotides: TGTGCCAGCAGTTTATCAGGCCTTAGGGAGCAGTACTTC. Translating gives CASSLSGLREQYF.

The rearrangement links TRBV19 to TRBJ1-1, with 9 bases aligning to TRBD1. V gave up 7 bases and J gave up 6 bases; unmatched junction bases: 12. Germline CDR1 reads LNHDA; CDR2 reads SQIVND (reference sequence). The length of the CDR3 is 15 residues. CDR3 loop: CASKRPGQGTAEAFF. The CDR3 DNA is TGTGCCAGTAAACGTCCGGGACAGGGTACAGCTGAAGCTTTCTTT.

The chain links TRBV7-2 to TRBJ1-1; 7 nucleotides match TRBD1. The V and J ends lost 5 bases and 0 bases, in that order; junction bases with no gene match: 12. Germline assignment: CDR1 SGHTA and CDR2 FQGNSA. CDR3 size: 17 residues. The CDR3 is CASSRNPGQMVNTEAFF. CDR3 sequence (DNA): TGTGCCAGCAGCCGTAACCCGGGACAGATGGTGAACACTGAAGCTTTCTTT. The full variable domain, in which reference TRBV7-2 and TRBJ1-1 provide the parts outside the CDR3, is GAGVSQSPSNKVTEKGKDVELRCDPISGHTALYWYRQSLGQGLEFLIYFQGNSAPDKSGLPSDRFSAERTGGSVSTLTIQRTQQEDSAVYLCASSRNPGQMVNTEAFFGQGTRLTVV.

V is TRBV27 and J is TRBJ1-3, with 7 nucleotides matching TRBD1. From germline, CDR1 is MNHEY and CDR2 SMNVEV (reference sequence). The CDR3 consists of 14 residues. V gave up 8 bases and J gave up 2 bases; unmatched junction bases: 6. The CDR3 loop is CASRRQGAGNTIYF. CDR3 bases: TGTGCCAGCCGACGACAGGGAGCTGGAAACACCATATATTTT.

The V call is TRBV25-1, the J call TRBJ2-2, with D possibly TRBD2 on 6 matching bases. The germline V and J ends were trimmed by 3 bases and 1 base, with 12 bases remaining between them. The CDR3 has 16 amino acids. Germline V gives CDR1 MGHDK, CDR2 SYGVNS. CDR3 nucleotide sequence: TGTGCCAGCAGTGACACCGGGACTGAGAACACCGGGGAGCTGTTTTTT. Protein sequence: CASSDTGTENTGELFF.

The chain is built from TRBV6-1 and TRBJ1-5; no firm D call. The CDR3 totals 13 residues. The germline CDR1 and CDR2 sequences are MNHNS and SASEGT. Trimming took 3 bases from V and 2 from J, leaving 5 bases between them. The CDR3 DNA sequence: TGTGCCAGCAGTGATTGGGGCAATCAGCCCCAGCATTTT. As protein: CASSDWGNQPQHF.

DNA for the CDR3: TGCGCCAGCAGCTTACAAATCCCGACAACCCGCTCTGGGGCCAACGTCCTGACTTTC. This encodes CASSLQIPTTRSGANVLTF. The chain links TRBV5-1 to TRBJ2-6, with no clear D. This CDR3 region has 19 residues. Trimming pared 2 bases from V and 0 bases from J, leaving 18 bases between. The germline CDR1 and CDR2 sequences are SGHRS and YFSETQ.

The chain uses TRBV4-3 and TRBJ2-1; D is ambiguous. This CDR3 spans 15 amino acids. V lost 3 bases and J lost 5, with 14 bases in between. Germline V gene data show CDR1 as LGHNA and CDR2 as YSLEER. The CDR3 reads CASSHSSSQNNEQFF. The DNA for the CDR3 is TGCGCCAGCAGCCATAGTAGTAGCCAGAACAATGAGCAGTTCTTC.

The sample holds one count of this clone. The V call is TRBV28, the J call TRBJ1-1; weak D call: TRBD1 (5 bases). Trimming cost V 7 bases and J 11 bases, with 17 bases left between them. The CDR3 totals 12 residues. Germline V lookup: CDR1 MDHEN, CDR2 SYDVKM. The CDR3 region is CASTHRGLWAFF. The CDR3, as DNA: TGTGCCAGCACTCATCGGGGACTGTGGGCTTTCTTT.

This rearrangement joins TRBV27 to TRBJ1-5; 10 bases are a match to TRBD1. The CDR3 runs to 14 residues. Per the germline V gene, CDR1 is MNHEY and CDR2 is SMNVEV (reference sequence). The V segment lost 4 bases and the J segment 5 bases; nucleotides outside the gene matches: 2. The CDR3 region is CASSSTGGYQPQHF. For the CDR3, the DNA is TGTGCCAGCAGTTCGACAGGGGGCTATCAGCCCCAGCATTTT.

This clone was observed a few times. The V call is TRBV5-5, the J call TRBJ2-7; the D gene is possibly TRBD1 (6 bases). The V and J ends lost 4 bases and 3 bases respectively, with 11 bases between them. The germline CDR1 and CDR2 sequences are SGHKS and YYEKEE (reference sequence). The CDR3 consists of 13 residues. This CDR3 is CASSVDSYYEQYF. The CDR3 DNA reads as TGTGCCAGCAGCGTGGACAGTTACTACGAGCAGTACTTC.

The V call is TRBV4-1, the J call TRBJ2-2, with 9 bases identical to TRBD1. V was pared by 3 bases and J by 1 base, with 3 bases of the junction left unmatched. CDR1 MGHRA and CDR2 YSYEKL come from the germline V gene. The CDR3 totals 16 residues. The CDR3 DNA follows: TGCGCCAGCAGCCAGATGACAGGGGGGAACACCGGGGAGCTGTTTTTT. Translation gives CASSQMTGGNTGELFF.

This rearrangement joins TRBV7-3 to TRBJ2-3, with D perhaps assigned TRBD1 or TRBD2 (5 bases each). Trimming pared 1 base from V and 4 bases from J, leaving 21 bases between. This CDR3 comprises 18 residues. CDR1 is SGHTA and CDR2 is FQGTGA in the germline V gene. The CDR3 DNA is TGTGCCAGCAGCTTAAATACGGGGACCCGGACGAGAGCAGATACGCAGTATTTT. It specifies CASSLNTGTRTRADTQYF. Based on the CDR3 plus reference TRBV7-3 and TRBJ2-3, the full variable domain is GAGVSQTPSNKVTEKGKYVELRCDPISGHTALYWYRQSLGQGPEFLIYFQGTGAADDSGLPNDRFFAVRPEGSVSTLKIQRTERGDSAVYLCASSLNTGTRTRADTQYFGPGTRLTVL.

The chain uses TRBV5-6 and TRBJ1-2; possibly TRBD1 for D (6 bases). V was pared by 4 bases and J by 6 bases, with 13 bases between. CDR1 and CDR2 (germline): SGHDT, YYEEEE. The CDR3 length is 13 residues. The CDR3 nucleotides read TGTGCCAGCAGCCCCCCAAGGGGGGATGGCTACACCTTC. It specifies CASSPPRGDGYTF.

V is TRBV24-1 and J is TRBJ2-3; 7 bases are shared with TRBD1. Germline V lookup: CDR1 KGHDR, CDR2 SFDVKD. V shed 3 bases and J 3 bases; nucleotides not matched to a gene: 5. The CDR3 runs to 15 residues. CDR3 in DNA: TGTGCCACCAGTGATAGGCAGGGGGTGACAGATACGCAGTATTTT. Its translation: CATSDRQGVTDTQYF.

The V and J genes are TRBV9 and TRBJ2-2, with a weak D call TRBD2 (6 bases). CDR3 size: 13 residues. The germline V and J ends were trimmed by 4 bases and 6 bases, with 10 bases remaining between them. Per germline, CDR1 SGDLS and CDR2 YYNGEE. CDR3 nucleotides: TGTGCCAGCAGCCCCGGACTATCCGGGGAGCTGTTTTTT. Protein sequence: CASSPGLSGELFF.

This clone is a singleton in its sample. The CDR3 DNA reads TGTGCCAGCAGCTTAGAGGGAGGAAGCACAGATACGCAGTATTTT. Protein product: CASSLEGGSTDTQYF. The chain recombines TRBV13 with TRBJ2-3; a weak D match, TRBD2 (6 bases). Germline V gene lookup returns CDR1 PRHDT and CDR2 FYEKMQ (reference sequence). CDR3 length: 15 residues. V was clipped by 1 base and J by 0 bases, with 8 bases between them. Drawing the rest from reference TRBV13 and TRBJ2-3, the complete variable domain is AAGVIQSPRHLIKEKRETATLKCYPIPRHDTVYWYQQGPGQDPQFLISFYEKMQSDKGSIPDRFSAQQFSDYHSELNMSSLELGDSALYFCASSLEGGSTDTQYFGPGTRLTVL.

A single count supports this clone. This sequence joins TRBV5-6 and TRBJ2-3; TRBD2 might be the D (5 bases). Trimming shortened V by 5 bases and J by 3 bases, and 10 bases separated the two germline ends. The germline CDR1 and CDR2 sequences are SGHDT and YYEEEE. The CDR3 has 13 amino acids. The CDR3: CASSVSGTDTQYF. The DNA for the CDR3 is TGTGCCAGCAGTGTGAGCGGAACAGATACGCAGTATTTT.

The chain couples TRBV5-1 to TRBJ1-4, with D unresolved. Trimming left V 0 bases short and J 5 bases short, with 11 bases between. Germline V CDR1 and CDR2: SGHRS, YFSETQ. The CDR3 consists of 15 residues. Here the CDR3 reads CASSLGRPMNEKLFF. CDR3 DNA: TGCGCCAGCAGCTTGGGCAGACCCATGAATGAAAAACTGTTTTTT. The entire variable domain, with the rest obtained from reference TRBV5-1 and TRBJ1-4, is as follows: KAGVTQTPRYLIKTRGQQVTLSCSPISGHRSVSWYQQTPGQGLQFLFEYFSETQRNKGNFPGRFSGRQFSNSRSEMNVSTLELGDSALYLCASSLGRPMNEKLFFGSGTQLSVL.

This sequence joins TRBV28 and TRBJ1-1, with D possibly matching TRBD1 (6 bases). There are 13 residues in the CDR3. Germline CDR1 is MDHEN and CDR2 is SYDVKM. The V end was cut by 3 bases, the J end by 5 bases, with 10 bases between. CDR3 DNA: TGTGCCAGCAGTTTTTTCAGGGGTACTGAAGCTTTCTTT. Translated: CASSFFRGTEAFF.

This clone has just a few counts. J is TRBJ1-3 and V is TRBV14, with D uncertain. The CDR3 runs to 17 residues. The germline V gene has CDR1 SGHDN and CDR2 FVKESK. Trimming shortened V by 1 base and J by 2 bases, and 15 bases separated the two germline ends. Here the CDR3 DNA reads TGTGCCAGCAGCCAAGCAGTGGGCCGATCAACTGGAAACACCATATATTTT. Translating it yields CASSQAVGRSTGNTIYF.

This chain joins TRBV6-6 and TRBJ2-7, with 8 nucleotides matching TRBD2. Looked up from germline, CDR1 is MNHNY and CDR2 is SVGAGI (reference sequence). The CDR3 length is 13 residues. The V gene end was trimmed by 8 bases and the J gene end by 1 base; junction bases not matched to a gene: 4. The CDR3 DNA reads as TGTGCCAGCGGGAGCGGGGGATCCTACGAGCAGTACTTC. Residues: CASGSGGSYEQYF.

The chain couples TRBV19 to TRBJ2-7; a possible D gene is TRBD2 (6 bases). This CDR3 is built from 16 residues. The germline V and J ends were trimmed by 3 bases and 10 bases, with 25 bases remaining between them. Germline V lookup: CDR1 LNHDA, CDR2 SQIVND (reference sequence). The CDR3 DNA follows: TGTGCCAGTAGTATTATCTTGGGCAGCGGAGGGATAACACAGTACTTC. It is translated as CASSIILGSGGITQYF.

The chain joins TRBV20-1 to TRBJ1-2; D perhaps matches TRBD1 (6 bases). With 6 bases removed from V and 7 bases from J, the gap between germline ends came to 12 bases. Germline values: CDR1 DFQATT, CDR2 SNEGSKA (reference sequence). This CDR3 is built from 11 residues. The CDR3 here is CSANSGVGYTF. The CDR3 DNA is TGCAGTGCAAATTCAGGGGTTGGCTACACCTTC.

A single count supports this clone. This sequence joins TRBV5-4 and TRBJ2-7; D call uncertain. Trimming took off 2 bases at V and 0 bases at J, with 6 bases between the two ends. The CDR3 extends over 13 amino acids. Per germline, CDR1 SGHNT and CDR2 YYREEE (reference sequence). The CDR3 DNA sequence: TGTGCCAGCAGCTTTCCTAGCTCCTACGAGCAGTACTTC. It translates to CASSFPSSYEQYF.

V gene TRBV7-2 combines with J gene TRBJ2-3; the D gene is possibly TRBD2 (5 bases). The CDR3 sequence is 16 residues long. V lost 1 base, J lost 1 base, and 12 bases lay in between. Germline values: CDR1 SGHTA, CDR2 FQGNSA. CDR3 residues: CASSLGGREGTDTQYF. As DNA, the CDR3 is TGTGCCAGCAGCTTAGGAGGGCGCGAAGGCACAGATACGCAGTATTTT.